The present T cell receptor beta chain was sequenced within a study of cytomegalovirus exposure and HLA in healthy donors. Background on the study: Early on, a data release was issued that held 65 million to 100 million unique TCRs from HLA-typed donors.

Trimming cost V 6 bases and J 4 bases; bases outside gene matches: 8. The CDR3 sequence is 15 residues long. Looked up from germline, CDR1 is MNHEY and CDR2 is SVGAGI. The PCR employed 60 Vbeta primers together with 13 Jbeta primers. Profiled with immunoSEQ multiplex PCR; TCRdb holds only in-frame clones, not every one. The sample records 100,000 to 150,000 clones, 55% to 75% being singletons. This sequence originates from a man aged 30 to 39 in good health and CMV-seropositive. The gene calls are TRBV6-5 and TRBJ2-7; the match to TRBD1 covers 11 bases. Sample: PBMCs. CDR3 residues: CASSRYGTGGYEQYF. The CDR3 coding sequence is TGTGCCAGCAGCCGTTACGGGACAGGGGGATACGAGCAGTACTTC.